This T cell receptor (beta chain) was identified in a study of regulatory T cells in long-lasting Graves disease listed by TCRdb under 2021. Background on the whole study: In the newly diagnosed Graves' disease group, patients had been taking antithyroid drugs for less than 3 months. Peripheral blood TCR sequencing and RNA sequencing compared persistent Graves' disease patients with newly diagnosed Graves' disease patients. The study took place in China and was registered as a clinical trial. TCR sequencing covered around 13 persistent and around 20 newly diagnosed Graves' disease patients, some 35 samples in total. The study at large found these results: Patients with persistent disease shared more public clonotypes (over 2,500) than newly diagnosed patients did (more than 900). TRBV28, TRBJ1-2 and TRBJ2-5 were preferentially used in persistent disease, while TRBV20-1 and TRBJ2-1 were favored in newly diagnosed disease. The small sample size was acknowledged by the authors as a limitation that may reduce accuracy. Sequencing and analysis were restricted to the TCR beta chain. Persistent Graves' disease patients showed lower TCR Shannon entropy and fewer highly expanded clones than newly diagnosed patients, suggesting clonal expansion. The study examined only peripheral blood because the primary lesion, thyroid tissue, could not be accessed.

Libraries were made using multiplex PCR. TCRdb lists the instrument as Illumina HiSeq 4000. TCR beta libraries were built with iRepertoire HTBI primers and Arm-PCR amplification of CDR3 regions. Before sequencing, the PCR products underwent gel purification. Per the original workflow: Gene usage analysis of CDR3 amino acid clonotypes used the approximately 62 TRBV and more than 13 TRBJ segments found across samples. COPE and FqMerger were used to merge filtered high-quality paired reads into contigs. Contigs were aligned with BLAST to IMGT TRBV, TRBD and TRBJ reference genes, and CDR3 was defined per IMGT. Any clonotype with a frequency above 0.1% was classified as a highly expanded clone. Shannon entropy served as the measure of repertoire diversity, while the Gini coefficient captured V-J evenness. A clonotype found in more than one individual was treated as public. TCRdb redid the processing of the public reads, applying fastp at Q25 and MiXCR, and retained in-frame beta chains. Records with the same CDR3 protein are collapsed into one entry carrying the most frequent genes and DNA. TCRdb's processing, not the study's, gives the V and J calls here. In all, the sample holds around 320,000 distinct CDR3 sequences, and 16% of those were seen once. The ten top clones hold around 27% of the sample.

CDR1 KGHSH and CDR2 LQKENI are derived from the germline V gene. From the cysteine through the phenylalanine, the CDR3 covers 14 amino acids. Just CDR3 DNA is preserved here, 42 bases in frame from base 1. A distance of 6 bases separates the germline ends of V and J, which lose 0 bases and 1 base respectively. The time point label for this specimen denotes: newly diagnosed GD, antithyroid drugs for less than 3 months. For both TCR sequencing and RNA sequencing, RNA was extracted from PBMCs in TRIzol. The diagnosis of Graves' disease was made according to American Thyroid Association guidelines. Patients for the study were recruited at an endocrinology department in Xi'an, China. From each patient, approximately 9 milliliters of peripheral blood was collected into an EDTA anticoagulant tube. Ficoll Paque Plus density gradient separation was used to isolate PBMCs, and no additional T cell sorting was done. RNA quality was checked with an Agilent 2100 Bioanalyzer and agarose gel, and concentration with a NanoDrop 2000.

This clonotype has ten or more counts. The antigen this receptor binds is unknown. No base quality values were provided; no much bigger clone lies one nucleotide off. The same data also went into a second study, on T cells in Graves' hyperthyroidism and ophthalmopathy. The other study reports the following: Stable Graves' hyperthyroidism was defined as no progression to ophthalmopathy during 18 months of follow-up. The hyperthyroidism patients were between 18 and 65 years old and newly diagnosed, with a disease duration of less than 2 months. Patients with uncontrolled infections, other autoimmune diseases, pregnancy or lactation were excluded. Clinical symptoms, serum thyroxine and TRAb, thyroid ultrasound, and orbital computed tomography formed the basis for the diagnoses. A first-round RT-PCR of the TCR CDR3 used the HTBI primer set with the Qiagen OneStep RT-PCR kit. Most expanded thyroid clonotypes (frequency above 0.001) were also found in blood, which suggests that blood repertoires may mirror thyroid immune responses. A 13 V-J signature model separated ophthalmopathy from stable hyperthyroidism, with 87.88% sensitivity and roughly 82% specificity in cross-validation and 80%/75% in testing. In validation, progression to ophthalmopathy was predicted by the model with 55% to 71% sensitivity and 72% to 80% specificity, a median of about 6.8 months before onset. A discovery cohort of roughly 96 patients, approximately 44 with Graves' ophthalmopathy and more than 55 with stable Graves' hyperthyroidism, was used to find distinguishing TCR V-J signatures. Whether ophthalmopathy could be predicted prospectively was tested in an independent validation cohort made up of 18 to 20 hyperthyroidism patients plus 17 patients who later progressed to ophthalmopathy. The approximately 98 discovery patients were randomly divided into training and test sets at a 7:3 ratio. In addition, the study compared T-cell repertoires in thyroid tissue and in blood from a handful of Graves' hyperthyroidism patients. Once sampling was done, hyperthyroidism patients were given methimazole at a starting dose of 30 mg daily, whereas ophthalmopathy patients were given high-dose intravenous methylprednisolone. The libraries were constructed in a second round of multiplex PCR and then size-selected and purified. Sequencing of the libraries was done on an Illumina HiSeq2000 using paired-end 100 bp reads. Raw data were processed with SOAPnuke, discarding reads with adapters, uncalled bases, mean Phred below 15, or no exact constant-primer or identifier match. COPE v1.2.5 was used to merge high-quality paired reads, and clonotypes were defined as unique nucleotide sequences. Clonotypes were aligned to IMGT TRBV, TRBD and TRBJ reference segments using MiTCR v1.1. Analysis was restricted to V-J combinations with a frequency above 0.0001, which covered about 99% of repertoires. A TCS score was defined as the ratio of F50 (clonal expansion) to E x V (chaos), with BLOSUM62-based TCRdist applied between CDR3 peptides within each V-J. Welch's t-statistics and random forest reduced around 550 V-J features to 13, which were used in a naive Bayes classifier (R e1071). No statistical method was used to set the sample size in advance, and investigators knew the group allocation. The paper reports TCR Vbeta CDR3 sequencing of 135 peripheral blood samples: around 45 ophthalmopathy, roughly 80 hyperthyroidism and 17 progressor patients.

The input for sequencing was peripheral blood mononuclear cells (PBMCs), taken at new diagnosis, from a patient treated with antithyroid drugs. This receptor was obtained from a man aged 35 to 55 with Graves disease. Donor details come from another sample of the same person, matched by shared clones. The chain employs TRBV18 and TRBJ2-5; the D segment is perhaps TRBD1 or TRBD2, each sharing 5 matched bases. The encoded CDR3 is CASSPPGTQETQYF. DNA sequence: TGTGCCAGCTCACCACCAGGGACCCAAGAGACCCAGTACTTC.